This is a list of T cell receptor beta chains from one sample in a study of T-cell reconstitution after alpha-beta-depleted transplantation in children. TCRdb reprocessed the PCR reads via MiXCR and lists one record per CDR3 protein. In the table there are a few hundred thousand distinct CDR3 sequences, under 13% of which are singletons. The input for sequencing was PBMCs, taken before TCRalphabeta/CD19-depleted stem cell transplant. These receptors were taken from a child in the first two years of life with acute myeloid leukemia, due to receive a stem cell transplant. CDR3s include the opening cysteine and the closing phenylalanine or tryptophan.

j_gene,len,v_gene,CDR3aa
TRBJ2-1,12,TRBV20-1,CSPTGGYNEQFF
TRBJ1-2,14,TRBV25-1,CASSATGTDLRYTF
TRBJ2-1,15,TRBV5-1,CASSLGTPNSNEQFF
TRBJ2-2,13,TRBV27,CASSPAGDGELFF
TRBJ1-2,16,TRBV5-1,CASSLLITGDRHGYTF
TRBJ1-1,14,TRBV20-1,CSARTGNQGTEAFF
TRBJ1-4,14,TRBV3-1,CASSHPATNEKLFF
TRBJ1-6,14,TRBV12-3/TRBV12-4,CASRIISYNSPLHF
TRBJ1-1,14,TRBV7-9,CASSDPPMYTEAFF
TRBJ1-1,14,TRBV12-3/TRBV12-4,CASRLQGLGTEAFF
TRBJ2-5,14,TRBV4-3,CASSQDIRTGTQYF
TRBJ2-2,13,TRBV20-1,CSRGGEITGELFF
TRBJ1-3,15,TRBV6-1,CASSSEQGSGNTIYF
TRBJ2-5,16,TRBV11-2,CASSFNPSGGQETQYF
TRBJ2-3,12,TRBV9,CASSVGEDTQYF
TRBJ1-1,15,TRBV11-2,CASSRTGTSNTEAFF
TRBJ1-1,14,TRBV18,CASSPQGTDTEAFF
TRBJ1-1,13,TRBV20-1,CSARDGKNTEAFF
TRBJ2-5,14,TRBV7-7,CASSFYGTQETQYF
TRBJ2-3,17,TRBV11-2,CASSSVRFSGYTDTQYF
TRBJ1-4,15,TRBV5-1,CASSLAGGANEKLFF
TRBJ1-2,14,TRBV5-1,CASSPQTANYGYTF
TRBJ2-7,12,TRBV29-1,CSVDGDNYQQYF
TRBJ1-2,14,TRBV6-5,CASSYSPTGVGYTF
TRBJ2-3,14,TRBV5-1,CASSLSGAGDTQYF
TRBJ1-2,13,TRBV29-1,CSVGTGGNYGYTF
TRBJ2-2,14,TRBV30,CAWSVLANTGELFF
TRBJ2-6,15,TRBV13,CASSPSQGFSNVLTF
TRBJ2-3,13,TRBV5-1,CASSLMYGDTQYF
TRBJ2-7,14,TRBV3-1,CASSPLGGSYEQYF
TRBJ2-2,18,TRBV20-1,CSASGGTSGETNTGELFF
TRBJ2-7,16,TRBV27,CASSSLGQGKTYEQYF
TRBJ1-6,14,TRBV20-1,CSARRSGGNSPLHF
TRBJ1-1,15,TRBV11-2,CASSLAPGGNTEAFF
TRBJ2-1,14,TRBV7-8,CASSLAQVYNEQFF
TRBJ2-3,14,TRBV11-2,CASSFTDYTDTQYF
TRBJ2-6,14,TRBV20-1,CSARLDSGANVLTF
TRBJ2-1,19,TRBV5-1,CASSLVARSIADSYNEQFF
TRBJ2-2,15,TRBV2,CASSELAKDTGELFF
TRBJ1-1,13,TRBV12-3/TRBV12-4,CASRLTGLTEAFF
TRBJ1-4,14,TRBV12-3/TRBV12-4,CASSPLGLGEKLFF
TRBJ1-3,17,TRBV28,CASSLGELRGLGNTIYF
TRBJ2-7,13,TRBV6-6,CASSRSGEYEQYF
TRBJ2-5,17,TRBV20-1,CSATTPGLAGGIQTQYF
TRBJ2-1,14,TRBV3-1,CASSPTGLGNEQFF
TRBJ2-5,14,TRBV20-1,CSARGGTSEETQYF
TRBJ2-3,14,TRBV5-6,CASSLRVDTDTQYF
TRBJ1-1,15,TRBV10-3,CAISETGGLYTEAFF
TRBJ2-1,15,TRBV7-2,CASRSTGLARNEQFF
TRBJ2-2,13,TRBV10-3,CAISDIGAGELFF
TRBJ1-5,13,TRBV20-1,CSAPTEGNQPQHF
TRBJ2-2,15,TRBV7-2,CASSYGTANTGELFF
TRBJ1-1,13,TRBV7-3,CASSKGWGTEAFF
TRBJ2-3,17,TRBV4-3,CASSPQSDLKFTDTQYF